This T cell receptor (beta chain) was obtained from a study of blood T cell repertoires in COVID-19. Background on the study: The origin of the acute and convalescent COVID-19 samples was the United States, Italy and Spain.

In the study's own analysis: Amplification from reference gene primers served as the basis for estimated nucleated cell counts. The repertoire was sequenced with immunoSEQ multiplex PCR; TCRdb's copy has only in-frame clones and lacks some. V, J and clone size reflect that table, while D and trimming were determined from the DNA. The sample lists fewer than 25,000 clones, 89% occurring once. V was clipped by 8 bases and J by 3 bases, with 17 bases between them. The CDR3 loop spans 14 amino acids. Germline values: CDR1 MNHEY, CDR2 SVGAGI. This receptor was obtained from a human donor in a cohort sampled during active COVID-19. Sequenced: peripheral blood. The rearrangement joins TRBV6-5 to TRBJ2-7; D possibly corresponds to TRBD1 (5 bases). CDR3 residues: CASRTQGHIYEQYF. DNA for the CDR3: TGTGCCAGCCGGACCCAGGGCCACATCTACGAGCAGTACTTC.